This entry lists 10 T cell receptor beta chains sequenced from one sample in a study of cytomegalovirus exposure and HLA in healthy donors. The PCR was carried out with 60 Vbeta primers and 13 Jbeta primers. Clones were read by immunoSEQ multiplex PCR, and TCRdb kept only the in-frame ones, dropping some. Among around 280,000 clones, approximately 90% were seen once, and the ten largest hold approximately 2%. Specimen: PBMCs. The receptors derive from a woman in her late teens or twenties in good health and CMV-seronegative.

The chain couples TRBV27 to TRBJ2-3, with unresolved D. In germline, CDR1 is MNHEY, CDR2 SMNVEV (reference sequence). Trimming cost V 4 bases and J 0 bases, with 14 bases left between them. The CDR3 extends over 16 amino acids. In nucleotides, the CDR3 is TGTGCCAGCAGTTCAACCGACACTTCTAGCACAGATACGCAGTATTTT. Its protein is CASSSTDTSSTDTQYF.

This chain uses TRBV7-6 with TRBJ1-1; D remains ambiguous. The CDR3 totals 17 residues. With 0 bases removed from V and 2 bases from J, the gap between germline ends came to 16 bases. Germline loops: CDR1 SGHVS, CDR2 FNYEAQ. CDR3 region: CASSLAVVLEENTEAFF. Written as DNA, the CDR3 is TGTGCCAGCAGCTTAGCGGTAGTCTTGGAGGAAAACACTGAAGCTTTCTTT.

The CDR3 spells CASSLVAGGLHEQFF. The CDR3, as DNA: TGCGCCAGCAGCTTGGTTGCGGGGGGGCTTCATGAGCAGTTCTTC. The V and J genes are TRBV5-1 and TRBJ2-1; 9 nucleotides agree with TRBD2. CDR1 and CDR2 (germline): SGHRS, YFSETQ. The CDR3 is 15 amino acids. V lost 0 bases to trimming and J lost 8 bases; unmatched junction nucleotides: 6.

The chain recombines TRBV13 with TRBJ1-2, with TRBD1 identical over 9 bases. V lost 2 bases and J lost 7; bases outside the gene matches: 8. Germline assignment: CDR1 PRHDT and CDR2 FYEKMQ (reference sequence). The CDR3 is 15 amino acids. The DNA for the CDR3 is TGTGCCAGCAGCTTAAAGGGACAGGGAGGGGGTGGCTACACCTTC. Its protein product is CASSLKGQGGGGYTF.

CDR3 in amino acids: CASSLPGTSGGEENTGELFF. The CDR3 region has the DNA TGCGCCAGCAGCCTCCCCGGGACTAGCGGGGGCGAGGAGAACACCGGGGAGCTGTTTTTT. The genes are TRBV23-1 and TRBJ2-2, with 14 bases identical to TRBD2. TRBV23-1 counts as an open reading frame of uncertain function. The length of the CDR3 is 20 residues. With 6 bases clipped from V and 1 base from J, the junction kept 13 bases outside the gene matches.

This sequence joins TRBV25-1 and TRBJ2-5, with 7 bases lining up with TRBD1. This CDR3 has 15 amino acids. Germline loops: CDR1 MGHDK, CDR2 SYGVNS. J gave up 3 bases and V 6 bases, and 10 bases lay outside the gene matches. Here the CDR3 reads CASSLLTGREETQYF. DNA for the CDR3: TGTGCCAGCAGCTTGTTGACAGGGAGAGAAGAGACCCAGTACTTC. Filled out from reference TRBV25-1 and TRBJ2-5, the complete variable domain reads EADIYQTPRYLVIGTGKKITLECSQTMGHDKMYWYQQDPGMELHLIHYSYGVNSTEKGDLSSESTVSRIRTEHFPLTLESARPSHTSQYLCASSLLTGREETQYFGPGTRLLVL.

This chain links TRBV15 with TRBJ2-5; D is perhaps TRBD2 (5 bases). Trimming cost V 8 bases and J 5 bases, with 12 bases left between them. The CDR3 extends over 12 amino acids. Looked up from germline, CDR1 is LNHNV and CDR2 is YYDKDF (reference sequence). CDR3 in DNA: TGTGCCACCGCTGCGGGCCGGGAGACCCAGTACTTC. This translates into CATAAGRETQYF.

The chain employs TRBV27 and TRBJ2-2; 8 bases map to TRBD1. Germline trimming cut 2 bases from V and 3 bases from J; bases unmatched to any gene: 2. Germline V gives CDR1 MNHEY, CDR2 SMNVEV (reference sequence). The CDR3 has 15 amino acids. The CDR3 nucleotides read TGTGCCAGCAGTTTAAGGACAGGGTACACCGGGGAGCTGTTTTTT. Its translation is CASSLRTGYTGELFF.

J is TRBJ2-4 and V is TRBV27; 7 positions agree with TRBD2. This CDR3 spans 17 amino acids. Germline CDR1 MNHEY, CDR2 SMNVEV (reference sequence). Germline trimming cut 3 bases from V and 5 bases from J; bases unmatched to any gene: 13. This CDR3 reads CASSLGGGNSYQNIQYF. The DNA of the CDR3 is TGTGCCAGCAGTTTGGGCGGGGGTAACTCTTACCAAAACATTCAGTACTTC.

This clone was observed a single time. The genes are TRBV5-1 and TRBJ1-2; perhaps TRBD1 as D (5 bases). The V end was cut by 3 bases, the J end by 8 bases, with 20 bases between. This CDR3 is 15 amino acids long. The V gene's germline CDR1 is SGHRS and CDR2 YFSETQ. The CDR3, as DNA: TGCGCCAGCAGCTCAACGAACGACGCAGGGAAAGGCTACACCTTC. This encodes CASSSTNDAGKGYTF.